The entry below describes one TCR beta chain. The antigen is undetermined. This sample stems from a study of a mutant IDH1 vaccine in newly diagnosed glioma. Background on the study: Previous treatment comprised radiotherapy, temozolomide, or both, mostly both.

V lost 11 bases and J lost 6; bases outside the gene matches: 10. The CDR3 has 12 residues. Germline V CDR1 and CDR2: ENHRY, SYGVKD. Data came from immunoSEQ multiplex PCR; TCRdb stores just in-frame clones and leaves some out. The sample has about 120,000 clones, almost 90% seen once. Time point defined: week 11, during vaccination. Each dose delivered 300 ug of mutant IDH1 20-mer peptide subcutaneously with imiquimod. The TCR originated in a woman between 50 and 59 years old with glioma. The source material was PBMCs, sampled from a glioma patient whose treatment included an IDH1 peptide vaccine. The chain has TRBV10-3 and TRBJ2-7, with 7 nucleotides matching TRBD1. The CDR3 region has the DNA TGTGCCGGCGGCGGACAGGCGGGCGAGCAGTACTTC. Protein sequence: CAGGGQAGEQYF.